The 24 T cell receptor beta chains presented below share a single source sample, sequenced in a study of cytomegalovirus exposure and HLA in healthy donors. 60 Vbeta and 13 Jbeta primers were used in PCR. Using immunoSEQ multiplex PCR, the repertoire was profiled, and TCRdb retains in-frame clones only, with some absent. This table holds 120,000 or so clones, approximately 81% found once. Specimen: PBMCs. All receptors derive from a man younger than 30 in good health and CMV-seronegative.

The chain is built from TRBV11-2 and TRBJ1-1, with 7 bases identical to TRBD1. Germline trimming cut 5 bases from V and 6 bases from J; bases unmatched to any gene: 12. The CDR3 is 15 residues long. Germline V gene sequence: CDR1 SGHAT, CDR2 FQNNGV. The CDR3 here is CASSTPPTGKAEAFF. The CDR3 DNA is TGTGCCAGCAGCACCCCTCCGACAGGGAAGGCTGAAGCTTTCTTT.

This clone has only a few counts. The chain links TRBV7-8 to TRBJ1-1, with a weak D call TRBD1 (6 bases). V dropped 5 bases and J dropped 6 bases, with 10 bases sitting between them. Germline CDR1 is SGHVS and CDR2 is FQNEAQ. This CDR3 is 12 amino acids long. The CDR3 DNA follows: TGTGCCAGCAGCCTAGGGGGGGCTGAAGCTTTCTTT. Encoded protein: CASSLGGAEAFF.

Only a few counts were recorded for this clone. The CDR3 DNA is TGTGCCAGCAGTTACTCTAATAGCAATCAGCCCCAGCATTTT. It encodes CASSYSNSNQPQHF. The V gene is TRBV6-6, the J gene TRBJ1-5; D unclear. The germline V and J ends were trimmed by 0 bases and 0 bases, with 3 bases remaining between them. In germline, CDR1 is MNHNY, CDR2 SVGAGI (reference sequence). The CDR3 consists of 14 residues.

The J gene is TRBJ2-2, the V gene TRBV28; D gene unclear. CDR1 and CDR2 from the germline V gene are MDHEN and SYDVKM. The CDR3 loop spans 12 amino acids. V shed 3 bases and J shed 4 bases, with 3 bases lying between them. CDR3: CASSLSTGELFF. The CDR3 nucleotides are TGTGCCAGCAGTTTGAGCACCGGGGAGCTGTTTTTT.

The rearrangement joins TRBV5-1 to TRBJ1-3; no clear D gene. The germline gives CDR1 SGHRS, CDR2 YFSETQ. Trimming left V 6 bases short and J 0 bases short, with 13 bases between. The CDR3 loop spans 15 amino acids. In nucleotides, the CDR3 is TGCGCCAGCACAATCGCGGGTCCCTCTGGAAACACCATATATTTT. Translating it yields CASTIAGPSGNTIYF.

The chain carries TRBV6-5 and TRBJ2-5, with D tentatively TRBD1 (6 bases). The J call may not be correct, given that the DNA end is closer to TRBJ2-7. Germline CDR1 is MNHEY and CDR2 is SVGAGI. The CDR3 sequence is 13 residues long. As DNA, the CDR3 is TGTGCCAGCACTCCGAGTTGGGGGCGCGAGCAGTACTTC. Protein: CASTPSWGREQYF.

The chain combines TRBV5-1 with TRBJ2-7, with 8 bases lining up with TRBD1. Germline V CDR1 and CDR2: SGHRS, YFSETQ. V was clipped by 4 bases and J by 1 base; unmatched bases: 4. The CDR3 runs to 14 residues. CDR3 residues: CASSDRGTSYEQYV. The CDR3 DNA is TGCGCCAGCAGCGACAGGGGAACATCCTACGAGCAGTACGTC.

The V and J genes are TRBV7-2 and TRBJ2-2; D is undetermined. CDR1 and CDR2 (germline): SGHTA, FQGNSA. This CDR3 has 15 residues. V was pared by 1 base and J by 0 bases, with 6 bases between. The CDR3 is CASSLVRANTGELFF. The CDR3, as DNA: TGTGCCAGCAGCTTAGTCCGGGCGAACACCGGGGAGCTGTTTTTT.

This clone was counted between two and nine times. The chain carries TRBV6-4 and TRBJ2-3; no definite D call. Germline V CDR1 and CDR2: MRHNA, SNTAGT. The length of the CDR3 is 13 residues. The V and J ends lost 5 bases and 0 bases respectively, with 6 bases between them. Here the CDR3 DNA reads TGTGCCAGCAGTAGCGCTAGCACAGATACGCAGTATTTT. Translating it yields CASSSASTDTQYF.

The chain links TRBV9 to TRBJ2-7, with D possibly TRBD2 on 5 matching bases. This CDR3 has 16 amino acids. Germline lookup yields CDR1 SGDLS and CDR2 YYNGEE. V was pared by 0 bases and J by 5 bases, with 18 bases between. In nucleotides, the CDR3 is TGTGCCAGCAGCGTAGGCCACACGAGGGCCCCTAACGAGCAGTACTTC. Translation: CASSVGHTRAPNEQYF.

The rearrangement joins TRBV6-6 to TRBJ1-1; 7 positions match TRBD1. Germline loops: CDR1 MNHNY, CDR2 SVGAGI (reference sequence). This CDR3 region has 16 residues. V shed 0 bases and J 1 base; nucleotides not matched to a gene: 5. The DNA of the CDR3 is TGTGCCAGCAGTTACTCGACAGGGCATCGGAACACTGAAGCTTTCTTT. It encodes CASSYSTGHRNTEAFF.

The table lists this clone with a few counts. The chain recombines TRBV2 with TRBJ1-1, with a possible D match to TRBD1 (6 bases). CDR1 and CDR2 (germline): SNHLY, FYNNEI. This CDR3 is built from 14 residues. Trimming left V 7 bases short and J 2 bases short, with 14 bases between. CDR3 sequence (DNA): TGTGCCAGCACCAGCGTACAGGGAAACACTGAAGCTTTCTTT. Translation gives CASTSVQGNTEAFF.

The CDR3 sequence is CASSESRVGQGARGQYV. The CDR3 bases are TGCGCCAGCAGTGAGTCGAGGGTAGGACAGGGGGCGCGAGGGCAGTACGTC. The chain employs TRBV10-2 and TRBJ2-7; 11 bases are shared with TRBD1. The trim removed 0 bases at V and 9 bases at J, leaving 13 bases unmatched. The CDR3 totals 17 residues. Germline lookup yields CDR1 WSHSY and CDR2 SAAADI.

The chain employs TRBV5-1 and TRBJ1-1; D may be TRBD1 (6 bases). The CDR3 loop spans 16 amino acids. Germline assignment: CDR1 SGHRS and CDR2 YFSETQ. The V end was cut by 4 bases, the J end by 1 base, with 17 bases between. For the CDR3, the DNA is TGCGCCAGCAGCCCGGAACAGGGTTCTCCGAACACTGAAGCTTTCTTT. This gives the protein CASSPEQGSPNTEAFF.

The chain has TRBV18 and TRBJ2-7, with D unresolved. This CDR3 is built from 14 residues. Germline-derived CDR1 and CDR2 are KGHSH and LQKENI. V lost 3 bases and J lost 0, with 9 bases in between. CDR3 sequence reads: CASSPRHISYEQYV. In DNA form, the CDR3 reads TGTGCCAGCTCACCGCGACATATCTCCTACGAGCAGTACGTC.

V usage is TRBV29-1 and J usage is TRBJ2-1; TRBD1 matches 7 bases. CDR3 length equals 14 residues. After removal of 1 base from V and 10 bases from J, the junction contained 10 bases not matched to a gene. Germline-derived CDR1 and CDR2 are SQVTM and ANQGSEA. CDR3 amino acids: CSVEGMYRGREQFF. The CDR3, as DNA: TGCAGCGTTGAAGGGATGTACAGGGGTCGGGAGCAGTTCTTC.

To note about this clone: Sequence at one end of the junction differs from germline and may be a read error. The chain combines TRBV28 with TRBJ2-3, with 8 bases that match TRBD2. The CDR3 totals 14 residues. Germline-derived CDR1 and CDR2 are MDHEN and SYDVKM. The CDR3 spells CASRPGGSIDTQYF. CDR3 coding DNA: TGTGCCAGCAGGCCGGGAGGGAGCATAGATACGCAGTATTTT.

V and J are TRBV18 and TRBJ2-1, with 7 bases aligning to TRBD1. The CDR3 runs to 14 residues. From germline, CDR1 is KGHSH and CDR2 LQKENI. V lost 2 bases and J lost 10; bases outside the gene matches: 8. CDR3 loop: CASSPSWDSREQFF. CDR3 nucleotide sequence: TGTGCCAGCTCACCAAGTTGGGACAGTCGGGAGCAGTTCTTC.

V gene TRBV10-2 combines with J gene TRBJ1-1, with TRBD1 matching 10 bases. The CDR3 extends over 19 amino acids. Germline CDR1 is WSHSY and CDR2 is SAAADI. Losses at the gene ends were 8 bases for V and 1 base for J; bases not matched to a gene: 19. The CDR3 DNA reads as TGCGCCAGCTTATCCGGGACAGGGGTTCCCTTAGTGGCGAACACTGAAGCTTTCTTT. Its protein product is CASLSGTGVPLVANTEAFF.

The chain is built from TRBV2 and TRBJ2-1, with 10 bases fitting TRBD2. The CDR3 runs 14 residues. The V segment lost 4 bases and the J segment 6 bases; nucleotides outside the gene matches: 3. Germline-derived CDR1 and CDR2 are SNHLY and FYNNEI. DNA for the CDR3: TGTGCCAGCAGTGTTTTAGCGGGAGGCAATGAGCAGTTCTTC. This gives the protein CASSVLAGGNEQFF.

The V gene is TRBV11-2, the J gene TRBJ2-1, with D perhaps matching TRBD1 (5 bases). Per germline, CDR1 SGHAT and CDR2 FQNNGV. The CDR3 length is 13 residues. Between the trimmed V and J ends, which lost 0 bases and 10 bases, there was a span of 10 bases. In nucleotides, the CDR3 is TGTGCCAGCAGCTTAGATGATGGACAAGAGCAGTTCTTC. Protein sequence: CASSLDDGQEQFF.

The chain recombines TRBV19 with TRBJ2-1; 8 nucleotides agree with TRBD2. V lost 4 bases and J lost 6; bases outside the gene matches: 11. The germline gives CDR1 LNHDA, CDR2 SQIVND (reference sequence). The CDR3 consists of 16 residues. The CDR3 DNA reads TGTGCCAGTAGTAAAAATAGCGGGATTGGTCTCAATGAGCAGTTCTTC. Translated, it gives CASSKNSGIGLNEQFF.

This chain links TRBV6-6 with TRBJ2-5; TRBD2 aligns across 11 bases. With V trimmed by 6 bases and J by 1 base, 7 bases remained unmatched. The CDR3 sequence is 16 residues long. Germline CDR1 reads MNHNY; CDR2 reads SVGAGI (reference sequence). CDR3 amino acids: CASRLAGVVIQETQYF. In DNA, the CDR3 is TGTGCCAGCAGACTAGCGGGAGTGGTCATCCAAGAGACCCAGTACTTC.

The chain employs TRBV6-1 and TRBJ1-1, with D tentatively TRBD1 (6 bases). The germline V gene has CDR1 MNHNS and CDR2 SASEGT. The CDR3 extends over 14 amino acids. Trimming stripped 6 bases from V and 1 base from J, with 12 bases between. The CDR3 nucleotides are TGTGCCAGCAGCCGAGGGACAACGAACACTGAAGCTTTCTTT. Translated: CASSRGTTNTEAFF.